One and the same sample provided the 20 T cell receptor beta chains below, sequenced in a study of metastatic and nonmetastatic thyroid tumors. All patients were untreated before thyroid surgery. TCRdb reanalyzed the PCR reads via MiXCR. Seen here are 35,000 to 45,000 clones, roughly 3.1% observed once, and the top ten hold 8% to 10%. The sequencing input was blood. Source of these receptors: a female donor with papillary thyroid cancer or a benign thyroid nodule (not recorded which). Some clones in this sample may be carry-over from other donors' samples.

There are many counts of this clone. The CDR3 DNA is TGTGCCAGTAGTAGTTGGGGGAAGACTAATGAAAAACTGTTTTTT. Its translation is CASSSWGKTNEKLFF. The chain has TRBV19 and TRBJ1-4; D is perhaps TRBD1 (5 bases). CDR1 LNHDA and CDR2 SQIVND come from the germline V gene (reference sequence). The CDR3 totals 15 residues. Trimming removed 4 bases from V and 2 bases from J, with 11 bases in between.

At least ten counts were recorded for this clone. The gene calls are TRBV6-1 and TRBJ2-7; perhaps TRBD1 as D (5 bases). Germline V gives CDR1 MNHNS, CDR2 SASEGT. There are 12 residues in the CDR3. V was cut by 10 bases and J by 9 bases, with 19 bases left in between. Here the CDR3 reads CAIKGDLASQYF. The CDR3 DNA is TGTGCCATAAAAGGGGATTTGGCGTCGCAGTACTTC.

The chain is built from TRBV7-3 and TRBJ2-1; 7 bases are shared with TRBD1. There are 15 residues in the CDR3. Germline CDR1 reads SGHTA; CDR2 reads FQGTGA. J was trimmed by 8 bases and V by 4 bases; bases with no gene match: 11. CDR3 nucleotide sequence: TGTGCCAGCAGCTCACGACAGGGAATGTCCCATGAGCAGTTCTTC. Residues: CASSSRQGMSHEQFF.

This clone was picked up a small number of times. The V gene is TRBV4-1, the J gene TRBJ2-3; D could derive from TRBD1 or TRBD2 (5 bases each). Trimming shortened V by 1 base and J by 4 bases, and 6 bases separated the two germline ends. The length of the CDR3 is 13 residues. CDR1 MGHRA and CDR2 YSYEKL come from the germline V gene. The CDR3 DNA reads as TGCGCCAGCAGCCAAGTGGGGGCAGATACGCAGTATTTT. This encodes CASSQVGADTQYF.

This clone was picked up a small number of times. The chain carries TRBV27 and TRBJ1-2; 7 bases match TRBD1. Germline assignment: CDR1 MNHEY and CDR2 SMNVEV (reference sequence). Losses at the gene ends were 5 bases for V and 6 bases for J; bases not matched to a gene: 12. The CDR3 runs 15 residues. The CDR3 sequence: CASSVGQPWVDGYTF. The CDR3 coding sequence is TGTGCCAGCAGTGTGGGACAGCCCTGGGTGGATGGCTACACCTTC.

This clone was detected many times. The rearrangement links TRBV28 to TRBJ1-3; perhaps TRBD1 as D (5 bases). In germline, CDR1 is MDHEN, CDR2 SYDVKM. Trimming removed 6 bases at V and 0 bases at J, with 12 bases between. The CDR3 length is 15 residues. In DNA, the CDR3 is TGTGCCAGCAGGTCCGGGACCTCCTCTGGAAACACCATATATTTT. Its protein is CASRSGTSSGNTIYF.

The table lists this clone with many counts. The V call is TRBV19, the J call TRBJ2-5, with 9 positions matching TRBD2. The CDR3 runs 16 residues. Trimming took 1 base from V and 6 from J; bases not matched to a gene: 9. Germline CDR1 LNHDA, CDR2 SQIVND (reference sequence). The CDR3 DNA follows: TGTGCCAGTAGTATAGGGAATAGCGGGAGTTTAAAGACCCAGTACTTC. Its protein product is CASSIGNSGSLKTQYF.

This clone showed up many times. The chain carries TRBV4-1 and TRBJ1-5; no firm D call. CDR3 size: 13 residues. CDR1 is MGHRA, CDR2 YSYEKL, per germline. The V end lost 0 bases, the J end lost 3 bases, and 3 bases lay between the germline ends. In DNA form, the CDR3 reads TGCGCCAGCAGCCAAGATCCCAATCAGCCCCAGCATTTT. This encodes CASSQDPNQPQHF.

V and J are TRBV10-3 and TRBJ2-7, with a possible D match to TRBD2 (5 bases). This CDR3 is built from 14 residues. V was trimmed by 6 bases and J by 3 bases, leaving 15 bases between them. The germline CDR1 and CDR2 sequences are ENHRY and SYGVKD. In DNA, the CDR3 is TGTGCCATCAGAAGCGGAGCCTCGGTCTACGAGCAGTACTTC. Its translation is CAIRSGASVYEQYF.

In this sample, this clone turned up many times. The chain joins TRBV7-9 to TRBJ2-2, with D possibly TRBD1 on 5 matching bases. Trimming took off 3 bases at V and 0 bases at J, with 8 bases between the two ends. The germline V gene has CDR1 SEHNR and CDR2 FQNEAQ (reference sequence). The CDR3 runs to 15 residues. The CDR3 DNA follows: TGTGCCAGCAGCTTCAGACAGCCGAACACCGGGGAGCTGTTTTTT. It encodes CASSFRQPNTGELFF.

This chain links TRBV6-1 with TRBJ1-6; D is undetermined. V lost 3 bases, J lost 0 bases, and 6 bases lay in between. Looked up from germline, CDR1 is MNHNS and CDR2 is SASEGT. The CDR3 covers 15 residues. This CDR3 reads CASSDLNSYNSPLHF. As DNA, the CDR3 is TGTGCCAGCAGTGATTTAAACTCCTATAATTCACCCCTCCACTTT.

At least ten counts were recorded for this clone. The chain uses TRBV12-3 or TRBV12-4 and TRBJ2-7; 10 bases fit TRBD1. Losses at the gene ends were 7 bases for V and 3 bases for J; bases not matched to a gene: 9. The CDR3 totals 15 residues. The CDR3 loop is CASTPGTGAGYEQYF. The CDR3 DNA reads TGTGCCAGCACCCCCGGGACAGGGGCGGGCTACGAGCAGTACTTC.

This clone was seen repeatedly, ten times or more. V usage is TRBV7-2 and J usage is TRBJ2-1; maybe TRBD2 (5 bases). CDR1 and CDR2 (germline): SGHTA, FQGNSA. V gave up 5 bases and J gave up 0 bases, with 11 bases separating them. The CDR3 loop spans 15 amino acids. The CDR3 loop is CASSMDFSSYNEQFF. CDR3 nucleotides: TGTGCCAGCAGCATGGACTTTAGCTCCTACAATGAGCAGTTCTTC.

This clone was found a few times. The J gene is TRBJ2-3, the V gene TRBV7-9, with D hard to call. This CDR3 has 15 amino acids. Per germline, CDR1 SEHNR and CDR2 FQNEAQ (reference sequence). V lost 1 base to trimming and J lost 0 bases, with 8 bases between them. This chain's CDR3 is CASSLVKPSTDTQYF. The CDR3 DNA follows: TGTGCCAGCAGCTTAGTCAAACCCAGCACAGATACGCAGTATTTT.

This clone has only a few counts. No DNA is shown, since the ends of the CDR3 on it are uncertain; the CDR3 is the one TCRdb lists. The genes are TRBV27 and TRBJ1-1; TRBD1, the D gene given by the table, was not confirmed from the DNA. Germline assignment: CDR1 MNHEY and CDR2 SMNVEV (reference sequence). With termini counted, the CDR3 has 24 amino acids. This CDR3 reads CASTNQTSMYLCASSYQGSTEAFF.

J is TRBJ2-7 and V is TRBV3-1; the D call may be TRBD1 or TRBD2 (5 bases each). The CDR3 has 19 residues. Germline CDR1 and CDR2: LGHDT and YNNKEL (reference sequence). Between the trimmed V and J ends, which lost 0 bases and 6 bases, there was a span of 27 bases. The CDR3 nucleotides are TGTGCCAGCAGCCAAGAGGTTGTCGACCTGTGGGACCGAAGGCGCGAGCAGTACTTC. This gives the protein CASSQEVVDLWDRRREQYF.

This sequence joins TRBV27 and TRBJ2-3; TRBD1 is a possible D gene (6 bases). The V and J ends lost 6 bases and 3 bases respectively, with 13 bases between them. CDR1 is MNHEY, CDR2 SMNVEV, per germline (reference sequence). CDR3 length equals 14 residues. The CDR3 DNA follows: TGTGCCAGCAGCCGAACAGGGACAACAGATACGCAGTATTTT. This sequence encodes CASSRTGTTDTQYF.

This clone was seen ten or more times. The V call is TRBV6-1, the J call TRBJ1-1, with D possibly TRBD1 on 6 matching bases. CDR1 and CDR2 from the germline V gene are MNHNS and SASEGT. V lost 10 bases and J lost 7, with 19 bases in between. CDR3 length: 13 amino acids. The CDR3 loop reads CATRAHRVNEAFF. Here the CDR3 DNA reads TGTGCCACCCGAGCCCACAGGGTTAATGAAGCTTTCTTT.

The table lists this clone with a few counts. J is TRBJ1-2 and V is TRBV7-8; TRBD1 matches 9 bases. Germline V gene lookup returns CDR1 SGHVS and CDR2 FQNEAQ. The CDR3 contains 16 residues. The junction had 8 bases not matched to a gene; V was cut back by 5 bases and J by 1 base. The CDR3 DNA follows: TGTGCCAGCAGCATAGGGACAGGGACCTTTAACTATGGCTACACCTTC. This codes for CASSIGTGTFNYGYTF.

This chain connects TRBV6-1 to TRBJ1-2, with 11 bases lining up with TRBD1. Looked up from germline, CDR1 is MNHNS and CDR2 is SASEGT. J lost 4 bases, V lost 5 bases, and 6 bases had no gene match. The CDR3 runs to 15 residues. The CDR3 sequence: CASSPRTGGVYGYTF. The CDR3 coding sequence is TGTGCCAGCAGTCCTCGGACAGGGGGCGTCTATGGCTACACCTTC.